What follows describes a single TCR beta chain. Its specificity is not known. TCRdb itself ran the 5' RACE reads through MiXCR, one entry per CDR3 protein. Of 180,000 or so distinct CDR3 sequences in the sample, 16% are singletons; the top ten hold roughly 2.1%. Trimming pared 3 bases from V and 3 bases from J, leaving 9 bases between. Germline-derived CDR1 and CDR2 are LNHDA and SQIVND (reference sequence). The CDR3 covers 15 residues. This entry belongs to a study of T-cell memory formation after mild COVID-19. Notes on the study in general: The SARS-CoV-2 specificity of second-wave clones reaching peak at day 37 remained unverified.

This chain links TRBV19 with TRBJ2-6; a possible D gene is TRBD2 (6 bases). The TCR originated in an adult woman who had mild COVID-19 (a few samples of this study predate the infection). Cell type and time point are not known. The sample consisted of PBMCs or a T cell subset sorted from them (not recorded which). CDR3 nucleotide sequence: TGTGCCAGTAGTATCACCGGGAGTGGGGCCAACGTCCTGACTTTC. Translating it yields CASSITGSGANVLTF.